These 16 T cell receptor beta chains came from one sample sequenced in a study of Ad26.COV2.S vaccination and SARS-CoV-2 variants (dated by TCRdb to the early 2020s). The treatment or condition label corresponds to: about 20 received Ad26.COV2.S at low or high dose, single or two shots; five or six received placebo; per-sample allocation not given. For vaccine and placebo recipients, repertoires were sequenced using samples collected on day 63 after the first injection. Preparation of the library involved the immunoSEQ multiplex PCR assay. Held by TCRdb, this immuneACCESS table contains in-frame sequences only and omits some clones. Under half of the omission traces to an unresolved V gene where checked; the cause of the rest is unknown. The sample data list 410,000 or so clones, and over 75% of these were observed just once. The top ten constitute 10% to 15% of the sample. The sample in question was peripheral blood, obtained in a trial of Ad26.COV2.S vaccine versus placebo. Every receptor here comes from a person between 18 and 65 years old who received the Ad26.COV2.S COVID-19 vaccine or a placebo.

The chain carries TRBV11-2 and TRBJ2-2, with TRBD2 identical over 7 bases. V trimming: 1 base; J trimming: 0 bases; junction bases outside the gene matches: 2. In germline, CDR1 is SGHAT, CDR2 FQNNGV. This CDR3 contains 16 residues. The CDR3 protein is CASSLVGGTNTGELFF. The DNA of the CDR3 is TGTGCCAGCAGCTTAGTGGGAGGGACGAACACCGGGGAGCTGTTTTTT.

The chain couples TRBV19 to TRBJ2-5; D not certain. Trimming removed 5 bases at V and 4 bases at J, with 5 bases between. The germline gives CDR1 LNHDA, CDR2 SQIVND (reference sequence). The CDR3 has 11 residues. CDR3 amino acids: CASSSRETQYF. The CDR3 DNA reads as TGTGCCAGTAGTTCGAGAGAGACCCAGTACTTC.

DNA of the CDR3: TGTGCCAGCAGCCCAACCGGGACAGTGGGTGAAAAACTGTTTTTT. Encoded protein: CASSPTGTVGEKLFF. The V and J genes are TRBV7-2 and TRBJ1-4; 7 nucleotides line up with TRBD1. CDR3 size: 15 residues. Trimming took 5 bases from V and 7 from J; bases not matched to a gene: 10. The germline gives CDR1 SGHTA, CDR2 FQGNSA.

The V and J genes are TRBV7-8 and TRBJ2-1, with TRBD2 matching over 9 bases. Looked up from germline, CDR1 is SGHVS and CDR2 is FQNEAQ. J was trimmed by 2 bases and V by 6 bases; bases with no gene match: 5. The CDR3 runs 15 residues. The CDR3, as DNA: TGTGCCAGCAGGAGTTTAGCGGGAGCCTACAATGAGCAGTTCTTC. Amino acid sequence: CASRSLAGAYNEQFF.

V gene TRBV2 combines with J gene TRBJ2-1, with D maybe TRBD2 (6 bases). The V and J ends lost 4 bases and 9 bases respectively, with 22 bases between them. In germline, CDR1 is SNHLY, CDR2 FYNNEI. The CDR3 extends over 16 amino acids. The CDR3 loop reads CASSGSSTRSVSEQFF. CDR3 in DNA: TGTGCCAGCAGTGGGAGTTCGACTAGGAGTGTTAGTGAGCAGTTCTTC.

The chain uses TRBV4-2 and TRBJ2-1; TRBD2 agrees at 10 bases. The CDR3 sequence is 16 residues long. V dropped 0 bases and J dropped 9; count of bases not matched to a gene: 8. Germline CDR1 LGHNA, CDR2 YNFKEQ. For the CDR3, the DNA is TGTGCCAGCAGCCAAGATCCTAGCGGGAGTTTGGTTGAGCAGTTCTTC. Amino acid sequence: CASSQDPSGSLVEQFF.

The chain combines TRBV7-2 with TRBJ1-4; D is ambiguous. Trimming took off 9 bases at V and 7 bases at J, with 18 bases between the two ends. There are 14 residues in the CDR3. CDR1 SGHTA and CDR2 FQGNSA come from the germline V gene. The CDR3 loop is CASSLGGRAEKLFF. CDR3 coding DNA: TGTGCCAGTTCCCTAGGCGGGCGGGCTGAAAAACTGTTTTTT. The whole variable domain, filled in from reference TRBV7-2 and TRBJ1-4, reads GAGVSQSPSNKVTEKGKDVELRCDPISGHTALYWYRQSLGQGLEFLIYFQGNSAPDKSGLPSDRFSAERTGGSVSTLTIQRTQQEDSAVYLCASSLGGRAEKLFFGSGTQLSVL.

The V gene is TRBV5-4, the J gene TRBJ2-7; D is undetermined. The CDR3 loop spans 13 amino acids. Germline assignment: CDR1 SGHNT and CDR2 YYREEE (reference sequence). With 2 bases removed from V and 0 bases from J, the gap between germline ends came to 6 bases. The CDR3 region is CASSFLGSYEQYF. The CDR3 region has the DNA TGTGCCAGCAGCTTCCTAGGCTCCTACGAGCAGTACTTC.

The chain combines TRBV7-9 with TRBJ1-3, with unresolved D. Germline V CDR1 and CDR2: SEHNR, FQNEAQ (reference sequence). The CDR3 sequence is 15 residues long. V lost 4 bases, J lost 1 base, and 11 bases lay in between. The CDR3 DNA is TGTGCCAGCAGCTACCAGGCGGTTTCTGGAAACACCATATATTTT. Protein sequence: CASSYQAVSGNTIYF. Full variable domain (outside the CDR3, taken from reference TRBV7-9 and TRBJ1-3): DTGVSQNPRHKITKRGQNVTFRCDPISEHNRLYWYRQTLGQGPEFLTYFQNEAQLEKSRLLSDRFSAERPKGSFSTLEIQRTEQGDSAMYLCASSYQAVSGNTIYFGEGSWLTVV.

The genes are TRBV5-5 and TRBJ2-3; no definite D call. Per germline, CDR1 SGHKS and CDR2 YYEKEE (reference sequence). This CDR3 region has 15 residues. V lost 3 bases and J lost 0, with 11 bases in between. CDR3 amino acids: CASSSLLASTDTQYF. In DNA, the CDR3 is TGTGCCAGCAGCTCGTTACTTGCTAGCACAGATACGCAGTATTTT.

The chain joins TRBV6-5 to TRBJ1-5; D ambiguous. Germline assignment: CDR1 MNHEY and CDR2 SVGAGI. The germline V and J ends were trimmed by 8 bases and 1 base, with 15 bases remaining between them. There are 15 residues in the CDR3. The CDR3, as DNA: TGTGCCAGCGGGTTTAAGGGTTCGAGCAATCAGCCCCAGCATTTT. It translates to CASGFKGSSNQPQHF.

This chain uses TRBV14 with TRBJ2-7; D is perhaps TRBD2 (6 bases). The germline CDR1 and CDR2 sequences are SGHDN and FVKESK. V was shortened by 0 bases and J by 4 bases, with 16 bases between the two germline ends. This CDR3 comprises 16 residues. CDR3 nucleotide sequence: TGTGCCAGCAGCCAAGACCGCGGGACTGTCGTTTACGAGCAGTACTTC. Protein sequence: CASSQDRGTVVYEQYF.

The chain carries TRBV7-8 and TRBJ2-1, with D maybe TRBD2 (5 bases). Trimming took 5 bases from V and 5 from J, leaving 19 bases between them. CDR3 length: 16 amino acids. Germline V gene lookup returns CDR1 SGHVS and CDR2 FQNEAQ. The DNA of the CDR3 is TGTGCCAGCAGCGCGTCCTGGGGAGCGGACCACAATGAGCAGTTCTTC. This codes for CASSASWGADHNEQFF.

The V gene is TRBV27, the J gene TRBJ2-2; 10 bases map to TRBD2. The CDR3 extends over 16 amino acids. Trimming at V came to 6 bases and at J to 1 base, leaving 5 bases not matched to a gene. Per the germline V gene, CDR1 is MNHEY and CDR2 is SMNVEV (reference sequence). The CDR3 region has the DNA TGTGCCAGCAGCCTACTAGCGGGGCTGAACACCGGGGAGCTGTTTTTT. Amino acid sequence: CASSLLAGLNTGELFF.

The rearrangement links TRBV2 to TRBJ1-2, with a tentative D call TRBD1 (6 bases). Looked up from germline, CDR1 is SNHLY and CDR2 is FYNNEI. V lost 5 bases and J 6 bases, leaving 10 bases between the germline ends. The CDR3 runs 12 residues. This CDR3 reads CASSTGFDGYTF. The CDR3 DNA is TGTGCCAGCAGTACAGGGTTCGATGGCTACACCTTC.

J is TRBJ2-1 and V is TRBV11-2; 9 bases map to TRBD1. V was pared by 5 bases and J by 8 bases, with 13 bases of the junction left unmatched. The CDR3 length is 16 residues. Germline-derived CDR1 and CDR2 are SGHAT and FQNNGV. CDR3 nucleotides: TGTGCCAGCAGCACCCGTGGGGGGACAGGGTTCCATGAGCAGTTCTTC. It is translated as CASSTRGGTGFHEQFF. Supplemented by reference TRBV11-2 and TRBJ2-1, the full variable domain reads EAGVAQSPRYKIIEKRQSVAFWCNPISGHATLYWYQQILGQGPKLLIQFQNNGVVDDSQLPKDRFSAERLKGVDSTLKIQPAKLEDSAVYLCASSTRGGTGFHEQFFGPGTRLTVL.